Sequencing of this T cell receptor beta chain was carried out in a study of T cells in tumors after PD-1 blockade. Study summary: Each patient got pembrolizumab 200 mg every 3 weeks or cemiplimab 350 mg every 2 weeks. Blood samples averaged roughly 120,000 templates (range 24,679-257,772) and some 35,000 unique clonotypes. Broader study findings: Some novel exhausted tumor clones appeared in pre-treatment blood, suggesting peripheral recruitment.

With regard to this clone: Its antigen is still unknown.

Input was roughly 600 ng to 6,004 ng of genomic DNA from tumor or blood. CDR3 length equals 15 residues. V lost 6 bases to trimming and J lost 2 bases; unmatched junction nucleotides: 7. The germline V gene encodes CDR1 MDHEN and CDR2 SYDVKM. The table came from immunoSEQ multiplex PCR; TCRdb's copy has only in-frame clones and leaves some out. Of around 50,000 clones in the sample, roughly 79% were seen once. J is TRBJ2-7 and V is TRBV28; 10 bases fit TRBD2. Sample: PBMCs, taken before anti-PD-1 treatment. The TCR originated in a human donor with basal cell carcinoma. Written as DNA, the CDR3 is TGTGCCAGCAGCTTAGCGGGGGGCGACCCCTACGAGCAGTACTTC. Protein product: CASSLAGGDPYEQYF.